Each of the 4 T cell receptor beta chains below was sequenced from the same sample in a study of CD8+CD57+ T cells in acquired aplastic anemia. The study profiled TCR beta VDJ and CDR3 using genomic DNA as template. In TCRdb, the reads were re-called with MiXCR into one record per CDR3 protein. The sample carries some 130,000 distinct CDR3 sequences, more than 35% recorded once. Sequences were obtained from sorted CD4+, CD8+, or CD8+CD57+ T cells (not recorded which) from PBMCs. The receptors derive from a human donor in good health, serving as a control.

The chain joins TRBV7-2 to TRBJ1-4, with D unresolved. Trimming took 0 bases from V and 4 from J, leaving 21 bases between them. Germline CDR1 and CDR2: SGHTA and FQGNSA. The CDR3 is 19 residues long. This CDR3 reads CASSLALAGETQYNEKLFF. DNA of the CDR3: TGTGCCAGCAGCTTAGCACTAGCGGGAGAGACCCAGTATAATGAAAAACTGTTTTTT.

This clonotype was picked up many times. The CDR3, as DNA: TGTGCCAGCAGTTTCTCGGGGAGGGGCGTAGAGACCCAGTACTTC. Its protein is CASSFSGRGVETQYF. This chain uses TRBV28 with TRBJ2-5; 7 bases map to TRBD2. The CDR3 consists of 15 residues. V shed 3 bases and J 4 bases; nucleotides not matched to a gene: 8. Looked up from germline, CDR1 is MDHEN and CDR2 is SYDVKM. The full variable domain, in which reference TRBV28 and TRBJ2-5 provide the parts outside the CDR3, is DVKVTQSSRYLVKRTGEKVFLECVQDMDHENMFWYRQDPGLGLRLIYFSYDVKMKEKGDIPEGYSVSREKKERFSLILESASTNQTSMYLCASSFSGRGVETQYFGPGTRLLVL.

This clonotype was seen only once. The V and J genes are TRBV7-9 and TRBJ2-7; the D gene is possibly TRBD1 (7 bases). Germline-derived CDR1 and CDR2 are SEHNR and FQNEAQ (reference sequence). This CDR3 region has 14 residues. V lost 2 bases and J lost 7, with 15 bases in between. The DNA of the CDR3 is TGTGCCAGCAGCTTAAGCGACAGGGCGGGGGAGCAGTACTTC. Protein sequence: CASSLSDRAGEQYF.

This clonotype was observed at least ten times. CDR3 bases: TGCAGTGCTAGAGACGGAGTGCGGGGGGGCCGGTTCGCAGATACGCAGTATTTT. Protein: CSARDGVRGGRFADTQYF. The chain joins TRBV20-1 to TRBJ2-3, with 9 bases fitting TRBD2. With V trimmed by 0 bases and J by 4 bases, 14 bases remained unmatched. The CDR3 has 18 amino acids. Germline CDR1 is DFQATT and CDR2 is SNEGSKA (reference sequence).